Detailed here is one T cell receptor beta chain. As yet, its antigen is unknown. The record originates from a study of blood T cells in healthy people across ages. Using a J-beta primer mix together with a sample-barcoded 5' primer, a second PCR was run for about 6 to 11 cycles. TCRdb independently ran MiXCR on the 5' RACE reads; one entry per CDR3 protein. The sample contains around 1,000,000 distinct CDR3 sequences, 20% to 25% of which appear only once. Whole-study results and caveats: A strong correlation was found between TCR beta diversity and the percentage of naive T cells.

These same data were also listed under a study on T cells of mothers and their children. That work states: Second-PCR amplification with M1S added sample barcodes and 2-4 random nucleotides. Unrelated mother-child pairs always had slightly, but never significantly, lower normalized overlap than related pairs.

The sequenced sample was blood. The TCR originated in a girl aged 2-10 years in good health.

The DNA for the CDR3 is TGTGCCAGTACCGGACAGGGGAGCTCCTACGAGCAGTACTTC. Translating it yields CASTGQGSSYEQYF. The rearrangement uses TRBV6-2 or TRBV6-3 and TRBJ2-7; 9 nucleotides line up with TRBD1. The J segment lost 0 bases and the V segment lost 9 bases, leaving 6 bases of the junction unmatched. Germline V gives CDR1 MNHEY, CDR2 SVGEGT. The CDR3 is 14 residues long.